This T cell receptor beta chain was documented in a study of blood T cell repertoires in COVID-19 (dated by TCRdb to the early 2020s). Study-wide context: The collaborator samples originated in the United States, Italy and Spain and spanned the acute and convalescent phases of COVID-19. The prospective study material was composed of cDNA or gDNA derived from T cells, B-cell-depleted T cells, or PBMCs. Deeply sampled blood TCRbeta repertoires from subjects exposed to, actively infected with, or recovered from COVID-19 were included in the dataset. The repertoires were released in a freely available public database intended as a resource for research on the immune response to SARS-CoV-2. The samples were drawn from two sources: the first 160 participants of the ongoing ImmuneRACE study, and about 1,300 subjects contributed by 6 global collaborators. Nearly every sample came with metadata listing a de-identified subject ID, COVID-19 status, age in years and sex. Where available, HLA class I and class II types were taken from metadata supplied by the sample provider and were not determined by assay-based typing.

The immunoSEQ Assay, a bias-controlled multiplex PCR, was used to amplify TCRbeta CDR3 regions from genomic DNA. The authors' analysis ran thus. The number of nucleated cells in each sample was estimated from the amplification of reference gene primers within the assay. To quantify the absolute abundance of each unique TCRbeta CDR3 rearrangement, sequence reads were collapsed and filtered. For each sample, productive Simpson clonality was calculated by taking the square root of Simpson's diversity index across productive rearrangements. TCRdb provides this immuneACCESS table in a form limited to in-frame rearrangements. Some clones are lacking; in checked studies, under half of them reflect an unresolved V gene, and why the rest are absent is not known. That table is the source of V, J and clone size, and D and trimming were worked out from the DNA. For this sample there are approximately 80,000 clones; roughly 90% appear just once. The leading ten clones occupy about 9% of the sample.

Of note for this clone: Its antigen is currently not known. No much larger clone is present one base from it, and per-base qualities are unavailable.

The CDR3 holds 15 amino acids from the cysteine to the phenylalanine. Solely the CDR3 DNA is kept, with 45 bases framed from the first base. Reading the germline V gene (reference sequence) gives CDR1 LNHDA and CDR2 SQIVND. Here V drops 6 bases and J drops 7 bases, and the junction holds 11 bases not matched to any gene. Collaborating institutions collected whole blood in K2EDTA tubes following their own protocols. For TCRbeta analysis, collaborator samples were shipped as frozen whole blood, as isolated PBMCs, or as DNA extracted from either sample type. Study-wide findings and limitations: The amount of clinical and demographic metadata varied by source and participant and was provided uncurated.

The rearranged chain carries TRBV19 and TRBJ2-3, with 9 central nucleotides matching TRBD1. Sequences were obtained from peripheral blood. The clonotype was recovered from a human donor in a cohort sampled during active COVID-19. The CDR3 sequence is CASRDRGQGRNTQYF. The nucleotide sequence is given as TGTGCCAGTAGAGATCGTGGACAGGGGAGAAATACGCAGTATTTT.